A single sample gave rise to the 14 T cell receptor beta chains below, sequenced in a study of shared clonotypes between healthy human individuals. Data came from immunoSEQ multiplex PCR; TCRdb stores just in-frame clones and leaves some out. The sample carries millions of clones, approximately 92% recorded once. The sample consisted of naive CD4+ T cells sorted from blood. Documented subset: CD45RA+ positively selected. The receptors stem from a man between 18 and 29 years old in good health.

CDR3 in amino acids: CASSPRARQEKLFF. The CDR3, as DNA: TGTGCCAGCTCACCACGGGCCCGCCAGGAAAAACTGTTTTTT. V and J are TRBV18 and TRBJ1-4, with no clear D. This CDR3 region has 14 residues. V gave up 1 base and J gave up 8 bases, with 11 bases separating them. The V gene's germline CDR1 is KGHSH and CDR2 LQKENI.

Regarding this clone: This sample also contains other DNA sequences that code for the same CDR3. The chain combines TRBV27 with TRBJ2-7, with 7 bases identical to TRBD1. V lost 2 bases to trimming and J lost 2 bases; unmatched junction nucleotides: 3. There are 14 residues in the CDR3. CDR1 is MNHEY, CDR2 SMNVEV, per germline (reference sequence). CDR3 sequence (DNA): TGTGCCAGCAGTTTAGAAGGGACAGCCTACGAGCAGTACTTC. It codes for CASSLEGTAYEQYF.

This clone is a singleton in its sample. This chain uses TRBV12-5 with TRBJ1-2, with D possibly matching TRBD1 (5 bases). The germline V and J ends were trimmed by 7 bases and 0 bases, with 18 bases remaining between them. Per the germline V gene, CDR1 is LGHNT and CDR2 is FRNRAP. The CDR3 is made up of 16 amino acids. The CDR3 is CASALIVGGANYGYTF. In nucleotides, the CDR3 is TGTGCTAGTGCACTTATTGTTGGGGGAGCTAACTATGGCTACACCTTC.

The chain employs TRBV6-4 and TRBJ1-5; no firm D call. Trimming pared 1 base from V and 9 bases from J, leaving 10 bases between. From germline, CDR1 is MRHNA and CDR2 SNTAGT. The CDR3 runs 13 residues. This chain's CDR3 is CASSDYRGTPQHF. In nucleotides, the CDR3 is TGTGCCAGCAGTGACTATCGGGGTACGCCCCAGCATTTT.

The rearrangement links TRBV6-1 to TRBJ2-5, with 9 nucleotides matching TRBD1. The germline gives CDR1 MNHNS, CDR2 SASEGT. Trimming removed 8 bases from V and 5 bases from J; junction bases left unmatched: 9. The CDR3 length is 14 residues. CDR3 nucleotides: TGTGCCAGCGATTGGACAGGGGTTAAGGAGACCCAGTACTTC. This encodes CASDWTGVKETQYF.

V is TRBV11-2 and J is TRBJ2-3; possible D gene TRBD2, 5 bases. Germline loops: CDR1 SGHAT, CDR2 FQNNGV. The V end was cut by 1 base, the J end by 1 base, with 9 bases between. The CDR3 runs 15 residues. The CDR3 sequence is CASSLAAARTDTQYF. CDR3 coding DNA: TGTGCCAGCAGCTTAGCAGCGGCCCGCACAGATACGCAGTATTTT.

The gene calls are TRBV29-1 and TRBJ2-3, with TRBD2 matching over 7 bases. V shed 0 bases, J shed 1 base, and the junction held 4 bases outside the gene matches. CDR3 length: 15 residues. Germline loops: CDR1 SQVTM, CDR2 ANQGSEA. The CDR3 region has the DNA TGCAGCGTTGAAGAGGGGAGGGCTGGCACAGATACGCAGTATTTT. The encoded protein is CSVEEGRAGTDTQYF.

This chain links TRBV19 with TRBJ1-5; 10 bases fit TRBD1. Germline CDR1 and CDR2: LNHDA and SQIVND (reference sequence). This CDR3 is built from 17 residues. Trimming removed 5 bases from V and 1 base from J; junction bases left unmatched: 8. DNA for the CDR3: TGTGCCAGTAGTTCACCACCGGGACAGGGGAGCAATCAGCCCCAGCATTTT. Translating it yields CASSSPPGQGSNQPQHF.

This chain links TRBV15 with TRBJ1-4, with 8 bases that match TRBD1. Germline V lookup: CDR1 LNHNV, CDR2 YYDKDF (reference sequence). V trimming: 7 bases; J trimming: 7 bases; junction bases outside the gene matches: 8. CDR3 length equals 14 residues. CDR3 region: CATTRQGRREKLFF. The CDR3, as DNA: TGTGCCACCACACGACAGGGGCGACGTGAAAAACTGTTTTTT. Drawing the rest from reference TRBV15 and TRBJ1-4, the complete variable domain is DAMVIQNPRYQVTQFGKPVTLSCSQTLNHNVMYWYQQKSSQAPKLLFHYYDKDFNNEADTPDNFQSRRPNTSFCFLDIRSPGLGDTAMYLCATTRQGRREKLFFGSGTQLSVL.

Here the CDR3 DNA reads TGTGCCAGCAGCGTAGAGGACGGGGACTATGGCTACACCTTC. Its protein is CASSVEDGDYGYTF. The chain has TRBV9 and TRBJ1-2; no clear D. The CDR3 runs to 14 residues. The V and J ends lost 0 bases and 3 bases respectively, with 9 bases between them. Germline V gene lookup returns CDR1 SGDLS and CDR2 YYNGEE.

The rearrangement uses TRBV4-1 and TRBJ1-1, with D uncertain. The CDR3 sequence is 17 residues long. CDR1 is MGHRA and CDR2 is YSYEKL in the germline V gene. V was shortened by 1 base and J by 1 base, with 16 bases between the two germline ends. As DNA, the CDR3 is TGCGCCAGCAGCCAAGGGGTATCGGGAGTTGGGAACACTGAAGCTTTCTTT. This sequence encodes CASSQGVSGVGNTEAFF.

The rearrangement joins TRBV4-1 to TRBJ2-3; D is unresolved. Germline V gene lookup returns CDR1 MGHRA and CDR2 YSYEKL. The ends were cut back, 1 base at V and 1 base at J, with 9 bases in the middle. The CDR3 consists of 15 residues. In nucleotides, the CDR3 is TGCGCCAGCAGCCAAGGGGCCTTTGGCACAGATACGCAGTATTTT. This codes for CASSQGAFGTDTQYF.

V usage is TRBV5-1 and J usage is TRBJ1-1; the D is unclear. Germline V lookup: CDR1 SGHRS, CDR2 YFSETQ. Trimming pared 0 bases from V and 7 bases from J, leaving 16 bases between. This CDR3 has 15 residues. DNA for the CDR3: TGCGCCAGCAGCTTGGCAACGGCCTTTGGTTTTGAAGCTTTCTTT. Translated: CASSLATAFGFEAFF.

Of note for this clone: The identical CDR3 is also encoded by other nucleotide sequences in the sample. The J gene is TRBJ2-7, the V gene TRBV5-1; D gene uncertain. Trimming pared 0 bases from V and 0 bases from J, leaving 7 bases between. The CDR3 covers 14 residues. Germline V lookup: CDR1 SGHRS, CDR2 YFSETQ. In DNA, the CDR3 is TGCGCCAGCAGCTTGGAGGGTCTCTCCTACGAGCAGTACTTC. Protein product: CASSLEGLSYEQYF.